The 15 T cell receptor beta chains below come from one sample, sequenced in a study of shared clonotypes between healthy human individuals. The repertoire was sequenced with immunoSEQ multiplex PCR; TCRdb's copy has only in-frame clones and lacks some. The table has around 1.4 million clones, around 98.5% seen once. The sample consisted of naive CD4+ T cells sorted from blood. Subset defined: CD45RA+ positively selected. The receptors come from a man between 25 and 39 years old in good health.

The V call is TRBV7-2, the J call TRBJ2-1; D tentatively fits TRBD1 or TRBD2 (5 bases each). CDR3 length equals 15 residues. Per germline, CDR1 SGHTA and CDR2 FQGNSA. With 4 bases removed from V and 8 bases from J, the gap between germline ends came to 18 bases. CDR3 in amino acids: CASSSDRGVMDEQFF. CDR3 in DNA: TGTGCCAGCAGCTCAGACCGGGGCGTTATGGATGAGCAGTTCTTC.

This chain uses TRBV19 with TRBJ2-2; D remains ambiguous. The CDR3 spans 14 residues. Trimming took off 2 bases at V and 0 bases at J, with 4 bases between the two ends. CDR1 LNHDA and CDR2 SQIVND come from the germline V gene (reference sequence). CDR3 nucleotide sequence: TGTGCCAGTAGTATAAATGCGAACACCGGGGAGCTGTTTTTT. It codes for CASSINANTGELFF. Together with reference TRBV19 and TRBJ2-2, the CDR3 gives the full variable domain: DGGITQSPKYLFRKEGQNVTLSCEQNLNHDAMYWYRQDPGQGLRLIYYSQIVNDFQKGDIAEGYSVSREKKESFPLTVTSAQKNPTAFYLCASSINANTGELFFGEGSRLTVL.

This clone occurred a few times. V usage is TRBV28 and J usage is TRBJ2-3; D gene uncertain. CDR3 length equals 16 residues. Trimming stripped 3 bases from V and 1 base from J, with 14 bases between. Germline CDR1 MDHEN, CDR2 SYDVKM. The CDR3 DNA reads as TGTGCCAGCAGTTTCCAAGATGGGCAGGGCACAGATACGCAGTATTTT. Protein product: CASSFQDGQGTDTQYF.

J is TRBJ2-5 and V is TRBV7-5; the table calls TRBD2, which could not be checked here. TRBV7-5 is classified as a pseudogene. This CDR3 spans 15 amino acids. The DNA of the CDR3 is TGTGTCAGAAGCGGAGGGACTAGCGGGACGCGGACCCAGTACTTC. It encodes CVRSGGTSGTRTQYF.

CDR3 amino acids: CASSPSYPTLLGGELFF. For the CDR3, the DNA is TGTGCCAGCTCCCCATCCTACCCCACCCTTCTCGGCGGGGAGCTGTTTTTT. The chain uses TRBV18 and TRBJ2-2; no reliable D call. CDR1 is KGHSH and CDR2 is LQKENI in the germline V gene. V lost 6 bases, J lost 7 bases, and 24 bases lay in between. The CDR3 contains 17 residues.

This clone was detected only once. The sample contains more than one DNA sequence encoding this CDR3. This chain connects TRBV19 to TRBJ2-6; D uncertain. Per the germline V gene, CDR1 is LNHDA and CDR2 is SQIVND (reference sequence). Trimming pared 3 bases from V and 0 bases from J, leaving 3 bases between. The CDR3 has 14 amino acids. The CDR3 nucleotides are TGTGCCAGTAGTATTAGCTCTGGGGCCAACGTCCTGACTTTC. Translating gives CASSISSGANVLTF.

V is TRBV2 and J is TRBJ2-1, with 8 bases identical to TRBD2. The CDR3 is 15 amino acids. V shed 5 bases and J 10 bases; nucleotides not matched to a gene: 13. CDR1 and CDR2 from the germline V gene are SNHLY and FYNNEI. The DNA for the CDR3 is TGTGCCAGCAGTCCCGAGCGGGAGCCCCCTGGGGAGCAGTTCTTC. Translated, it gives CASSPEREPPGEQFF.

The gene calls are TRBV15 and TRBJ2-5; TRBD2 aligns across 13 bases. Germline CDR1 and CDR2: LNHNV and YYDKDF (reference sequence). The CDR3 is 17 residues long. V was pared by 1 base and J by 2 bases, with 4 bases of the junction left unmatched. CDR3 sequence (DNA): TGTGCCACCAGCAGAGGGACTAGCGGGAGTCGGCAAGAGACCCAGTACTTC. Residues: CATSRGTSGSRQETQYF. Full variable domain (remainder filled in from reference TRBV15 and TRBJ2-5): DAMVIQNPRYQVTQFGKPVTLSCSQTLNHNVMYWYQQKSSQAPKLLFHYYDKDFNNEADTPDNFQSRRPNTSFCFLDIRSPGLGDTAMYLCATSRGTSGSRQETQYFGPGTRLLVL.

The V gene is TRBV5-1, the J gene TRBJ2-3; 8 bases are shared with TRBD2. This CDR3 is built from 15 residues. The germline V gene has CDR1 SGHRS and CDR2 YFSETQ. V lost 2 bases, J lost 1 base, and 3 bases stayed unmatched. CDR3 bases: TGCGCCAGCAGCTTTTCTAGCGGGCGCACAGATACGCAGTATTTT. This translates into CASSFSSGRTDTQYF. Drawing the rest from reference TRBV5-1 and TRBJ2-3, the complete variable domain is KAGVTQTPRYLIKTRGQQVTLSCSPISGHRSVSWYQQTPGQGLQFLFEYFSETQRNKGNFPGRFSGRQFSNSRSEMNVSTLELGDSALYLCASSFSSGRTDTQYFGPGTRLTVL.

The chain recombines TRBV14 with TRBJ2-1; the D gene is possibly TRBD1 (6 bases). CDR1 and CDR2 from the germline V gene are SGHDN and FVKESK. V dropped 1 base and J dropped 0 bases, with 16 bases sitting between them. This CDR3 comprises 18 residues. The CDR3 DNA reads as TGTGCCAGCAGCCAAGGAACTAGGACAGACGTCTCCTACAATGAGCAGTTCTTC. Protein: CASSQGTRTDVSYNEQFF.

The rearrangement uses TRBV5-1 and TRBJ2-1; 9 bases are shared with TRBD2. The CDR3 covers 17 residues. Germline lookup yields CDR1 SGHRS and CDR2 YFSETQ. With 3 bases clipped from V and 6 bases from J, the junction kept 13 bases outside the gene matches. The CDR3 DNA follows: TGCGCCAGCAGCTCGGCCGCACTAGCGGGCCCGTCCAATGAGCAGTTCTTC. This encodes CASSSAALAGPSNEQFF.

V gene TRBV5-1 combines with J gene TRBJ1-4, with a tentative D call TRBD1 (6 bases). CDR1 is SGHRS and CDR2 is YFSETQ in the germline V gene. The ends were cut back, 4 bases at V and 5 bases at J, with 12 bases in the middle. This CDR3 spans 14 amino acids. The CDR3 nucleotides are TGCGCCAGCAGCCGAACAGGGTTGAATGAAAAACTGTTTTTT. It is translated as CASSRTGLNEKLFF.

The chain uses TRBV7-2 and TRBJ1-4; 8 bases match TRBD1. The CDR3 length is 16 residues. V dropped 1 base and J dropped 0; count of bases not matched to a gene: 1. Germline V gene sequence: CDR1 SGHTA, CDR2 FQGNSA. The DNA for the CDR3 is TGTGCCAGCAGCTTAGTGGGACAGGCAACTAATGAAAAACTGTTTTTT. It is translated as CASSLVGQATNEKLFF.

The chain links TRBV9 to TRBJ1-2; no firm D call. V lost 4 bases to trimming and J lost 2 bases, with 18 bases between them. Germline V CDR1 and CDR2: SGDLS, YYNGEE. The CDR3 spans 16 residues. CDR3 bases: TGTGCCAGCAGCTCCACGGCTTCCGCAAAAAACTATGGCTACACCTTC. This encodes CASSSTASAKNYGYTF.

This chain connects TRBV2 to TRBJ2-7; 7 bases are shared with TRBD2. The germline V gene encodes CDR1 SNHLY and CDR2 FYNNEI. This CDR3 region has 17 residues. V lost 5 bases and J lost 4; bases outside the gene matches: 17. The CDR3 DNA is TGTGCCAGCAGTCGGGGGGTAGCGGGTCGTGCACGTTACGAGCAGTACTTC. The encoded protein is CASSRGVAGRARYEQYF.